This TCR beta chain was found in a study of T cells in Graves' hyperthyroidism and ophthalmopathy. Points on this clonotype: A much larger clone lies one base from this, so it may be a read error.

Over 18 months, lack of ophthalmopathy progression marked Graves' hyperthyroidism as stable. Pregnant or lactating patients were excluded, as were those with uncontrolled infection or other autoimmune disease. It was RNA transcripts that yielded the amplified TCR beta CDR3 regions. The TCR CDR3 was amplified in a first-round RT-PCR using the HTBI primer set. TCRdb itself ran the multiplex PCR reads through MiXCR, one entry per CDR3 protein. The table lists 800,000 or so distinct CDR3 sequences, 35% to 40% of them singletons, with 8% to 9% in the top ten. Germline V gives CDR1 SGHVS, CDR2 FNYEAQ. The CDR3 length is 14 residues.

This sequence was found in a man aged 18 to 29 with Graves' hyperthyroidism. Sequenced: blood. J is TRBJ2-7 and V is TRBV7-6; TRBD1 might be the D (6 bases). CDR3 sequence: CASSSETGPYGQYF. Here the CDR3 DNA reads TGTGCCAGCAGCTCAGAGACAGGCCCGTACGGGCAGTACTTC. Using reference TRBV7-6 and TRBJ2-7 for the parts outside the CDR3, the full variable domain is GAGVSQSPRYKVTKRGQDVALRCDPISGHVSLYWYRQALGQGPEFLTYFNYEAQQDKSGLPNDRFSAERPEGSISTLTIQRTEQRDSAMYRCASSSETGPYGQYFGPGTRLTVT.